The sequence of this T cell receptor beta chain was determined in a study of tumor-infiltrating lymphocytes in primary liver carcinoma. Co-extraction of RNA and DNA was performed on roughly 20-33 mg of unsorted bulk tissue. Every tumor contributed samples taken at five separate regions. Between the trimmed V and J ends, which lost 6 bases and 4 bases, there was a span of 19 bases. There are 16 residues in the CDR3. The germline V gene encodes CDR1 SGHAT and CDR2 FQNNGV. With respect to this clonotype: The target antigen is unknown.

The template, roughly 550 ng total RNA, yielded TCR beta cDNA made with a constant-region primer. Amplification in three nested multiplex PCR rounds with slightly modified ARM-PCR gave rise to TCR beta libraries. It was with TRBV1-TRBV30 forward primers and a C-beta reverse primer that the first two PCR rounds were run, at 10 cycles each. TCRdb re-called the multiplex PCR reads with MiXCR, one entry per CDR3 protein. The table records about 30,000 distinct CDR3 sequences, roughly 70% of them present only once. Study results and limitations: Tumor top-250-clone fraction significantly exceeded that of blood (p = 0.039). Only about 7-25% of top clones occurred in every one of the five tumor regions. Among the pair types, tumor region pairs showed more overlap than tumor-adjacent and tumor-blood pairs.

This chain links TRBV11-2 with TRBJ2-4; unclear D gene. The receptor was isolated from a woman aged 25 to 45 with primary liver carcinoma and hepatitis B virus infection. The sequencing sample was made of liver tumor tissue from sampling region 3. As to subset: tumor region T3, left-lateral pole. The CDR3 DNA follows: TGTGCCAGCAGTCCCGTATTTGGTCCAGCTAAAAACATTCAGTACTTC. It encodes CASSPVFGPAKNIQYF.